The 12 T cell receptor beta chains given below trace back to one sample, sequenced in a study of blood T cell repertoires in COVID-19 (dated by TCRdb to 2018 to 2021). Receptor libraries were prepared by the immunoSEQ multiplex PCR assay. This is the immuneACCESS table as TCRdb keeps it, with only in-frame sequences that have V and J called. A part of the clones is gone; compared with another copy, unresolved V genes explain less than half, and the rest is unexplained. In all, the sample holds around 480,000 clones, and approximately 89% of those were seen once. The ten largest clones add up to roughly an eighth of the sample. Material for sequencing was peripheral blood. These receptors all come from a woman aged 50 to 65 with COVID-19, enrolled during active disease.

This clone was recorded only once. The V gene is TRBV2, the J gene TRBJ1-1, with a tentative D call TRBD1 (5 bases). V shed 2 bases and J shed 5 bases, with 12 bases lying between them. Germline V lookup: CDR1 SNHLY, CDR2 FYNNEI. The CDR3 spans 14 residues. CDR3 sequence reads: CASSERGLRTEAFF. The CDR3 DNA sequence: TGTGCCAGCAGTGAAAGGGGATTGCGAACTGAAGCTTTCTTT.

This rearrangement joins TRBV6-6 to TRBJ1-3, with TRBD1 as a possible D gene (6 bases). The CDR3 covers 16 residues. Germline assignment: CDR1 MNHNY and CDR2 SVGAGI (reference sequence). The germline V and J ends were trimmed by 6 bases and 4 bases, with 19 bases remaining between them. Written as DNA, the CDR3 is TGTGCCAGCAGGAGGTACCCCCCAGGGGCCGGAAACACCATATATTTT. Translating gives CASRRYPPGAGNTIYF.

V is TRBV19 and J is TRBJ1-1; tentative D call: TRBD1 (6 bases). The CDR3 is made up of 17 amino acids. Germline V gene data show CDR1 as LNHDA and CDR2 as SQIVND (reference sequence). V was clipped by 1 base and J by 0 bases, with 15 bases between them. CDR3 loop: CASSIAQGLGVNTEAFF. CDR3 in DNA: TGTGCCAGTAGTATAGCGCAGGGGCTAGGGGTGAACACTGAAGCTTTCTTT.

The chain recombines TRBV19 with TRBJ1-4, with D tentatively TRBD1 (5 bases). Looked up from germline, CDR1 is LNHDA and CDR2 is SQIVND (reference sequence). This CDR3 spans 13 amino acids. Trimming left V 6 bases short and J 8 bases short, with 13 bases between. The CDR3 protein is CASRGQVGEKLFF. The CDR3 bases are TGTGCCAGTAGGGGGCAAGTAGGGGAAAAACTGTTTTTT.

CDR3 protein: CASSEARRVTDNEQYF. The CDR3 DNA follows: TGTGCCAGCAGTGAAGCGAGGCGGGTTACAGACAACGAGCAGTACTTC. The genes are TRBV2 and TRBJ2-7, with D perhaps matching TRBD2 (5 bases). The CDR3 extends over 16 amino acids. Deletions cut 0 bases from V and 5 bases from J, with 17 bases between. CDR1 and CDR2 from the germline V gene are SNHLY and FYNNEI.

The gene calls are TRBV12-3 or TRBV12-4 and TRBJ1-2, with unresolved D. Trimming removed 8 bases from V and 3 bases from J, with 13 bases in between. This CDR3 contains 13 residues. The DNA for the CDR3 is TGTGCCAGCGCGCTAGGCCCGGACTATGGCTACACCTTC. Protein product: CASALGPDYGYTF.

This chain links TRBV5-1 with TRBJ2-2; 7 bases agree with TRBD1. Germline V gene sequence: CDR1 SGHRS, CDR2 YFSETQ. V dropped 0 bases and J dropped 4; count of bases not matched to a gene: 9. This CDR3 has 17 residues. The CDR3 sequence is CASSLEGALGSTGELFF. In DNA form, the CDR3 reads TGCGCCAGCAGCTTGGAGGGGGCCCTAGGGAGCACCGGGGAGCTGTTTTTT.

The chain employs TRBV4-1 and TRBJ1-1, with D tentatively TRBD1 (6 bases). Trimming removed 1 base at V and 6 bases at J, with 9 bases between. The CDR3 has 13 residues. The germline gives CDR1 MGHRA, CDR2 YSYEKL. CDR3 DNA sequence: TGCGCCAGCAGCCAAGGGGGGCTTGCTGAAGCTTTCTTT. Translating it yields CASSQGGLAEAFF.

This chain links TRBV2 with TRBJ2-1; tentatively, D is TRBD2 (5 bases). With 3 bases removed from V and 1 base from J, the gap between germline ends came to 19 bases. This CDR3 contains 18 residues. Germline CDR1 and CDR2: SNHLY and FYNNEI. Here the CDR3 reads CASSDWPQLVRSYNEQFF. CDR3 DNA: TGTGCCAGCAGTGATTGGCCCCAACTAGTACGGTCCTACAATGAGCAGTTCTTC.

The chain couples TRBV30 to TRBJ1-4; D unresolved. The germline CDR1 and CDR2 sequences are GTSNPN and SVGIG (reference sequence). V gave up 2 bases and J gave up 5 bases, with 9 bases separating them. This CDR3 contains 13 residues. CDR3 coding DNA: TGTGCCTGGAGTCCGCGTCCGAATGAAAAACTGTTTTTT. It codes for CAWSPRPNEKLFF.

This clone was counted a single time. The rearrangement uses TRBV5-1 and TRBJ2-7, with 7 positions matching TRBD2. The germline V gene has CDR1 SGHRS and CDR2 YFSETQ. This CDR3 comprises 16 residues. V lost 0 bases to trimming and J lost 5 bases; unmatched junction nucleotides: 11. The DNA of the CDR3 is TGCGCCAGCAGCTTGGTGGGGGACGGGGGGATAGACGAGCAGTACTTC. Translated, it gives CASSLVGDGGIDEQYF.

The V call is TRBV27, the J call TRBJ2-2; 8 nucleotides agree with TRBD1. The CDR3 loop spans 17 amino acids. Looked up from germline, CDR1 is MNHEY and CDR2 is SMNVEV (reference sequence). After removal of 5 bases from V and 2 bases from J, the junction contained 10 bases not matched to a gene. Here the CDR3 reads CASSRDPGQVNTGELFF. Here the CDR3 DNA reads TGTGCCAGCAGTCGGGATCCGGGACAGGTCAACACCGGGGAGCTGTTTTTT.